The clone carrying this T cell receptor (beta chain) was detected many times. The antigen is unknown. Time point of the sample: sample taken at primary tumor resection. Sequencing was performed on whole RNA extracted from tumor and nontumor lung tissue, or from frozen PBMC, and the material was left unsorted. TCRdb re-derived calls from the 5' RACE reads in MiXCR, one entry per CDR3 protein. Of about 100,000 distinct CDR3 sequences in the sample, nearly 4.5% were seen once. This sample is part of a study of spatial heterogeneity in lung cancer. Germline V gene lookup returns CDR1 MGHRA and CDR2 YSYEKL. This CDR3 contains 16 residues. Germline trimming cut 3 bases from V and 5 bases from J; bases unmatched to any gene: 9. General study findings and limits: Tumor mutation count correlated with how many alpha and beta TCRs expanded intratumorally.

The rearrangement links TRBV4-1 to TRBJ2-7; 11 bases fit TRBD2. This TCR was sampled from a male donor with early-stage non-small cell lung cancer. The sample was lung tumor tissue, taken at surgery. The CDR3: CASSHHSGRAPHEQYF. In DNA form, the CDR3 reads TGCGCCAGCAGCCACCATAGCGGGAGGGCTCCCCACGAGCAGTACTTC.